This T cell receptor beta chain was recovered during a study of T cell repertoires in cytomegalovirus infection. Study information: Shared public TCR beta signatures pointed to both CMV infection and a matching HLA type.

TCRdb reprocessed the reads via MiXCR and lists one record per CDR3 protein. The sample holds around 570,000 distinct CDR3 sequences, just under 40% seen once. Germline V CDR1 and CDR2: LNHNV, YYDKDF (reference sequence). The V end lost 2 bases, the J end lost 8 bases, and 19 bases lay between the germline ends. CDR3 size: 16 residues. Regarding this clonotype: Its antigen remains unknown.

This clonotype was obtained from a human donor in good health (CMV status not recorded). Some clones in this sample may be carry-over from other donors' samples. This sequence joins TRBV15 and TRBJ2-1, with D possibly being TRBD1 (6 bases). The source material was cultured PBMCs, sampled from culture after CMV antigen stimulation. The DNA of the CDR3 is TGTGCCACCAGCAGAAAGACAGGCTCTCTTATGTATGAGCAGTTCTTC. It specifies CATSRKTGSLMYEQFF.